The sequence of this T cell receptor beta chain was determined in a study of blood T cell repertoires in COVID-19. Across the whole study: COVID-19 samples from acute and convalescent phases originated in the United States, Italy and Spain. From T cells, B-cell-depleted T cells, or PBMCs came the material, which was cDNA or gDNA.

This CDR3 spans 17 amino acids. With 0 bases clipped from V and 4 bases from J, the junction kept 8 bases outside the gene matches. CDR1 is SGHTA, CDR2 FQGTGA, per germline. Study processing details: Quantification of nucleated cells was approximated via reference gene primer amplification. Profiled with immunoSEQ multiplex PCR; TCRdb holds only in-frame clones, not every one. V and J calls and clone size come straight from that table; D and trimming were deduced from the DNA. The sample carries 62,000 or so clones, over 75% recorded once. This sequence was found in a human donor in a cohort sampled during active COVID-19. V is TRBV7-3 and J is TRBJ2-1; 8 bases line up with TRBD2. The source material was peripheral blood. The CDR3 here is CASSLTGSGGGYNEQFF. CDR3 DNA: TGTGCCAGCAGCTTAACGGGCAGCGGGGGAGGGTACAATGAGCAGTTCTTC.